The 25 T cell receptor beta chains below come from one sample, sequenced in a study of blood T cell repertoires in COVID-19. TCRdb keeps only in-frame clones here, not all; method: immunoSEQ multiplex PCR. The data show fewer than 50,000 clones, around 79% seen once. Sequencing used peripheral blood. These receptors all stem from a man between 70 and 80 years old with acute or convalescent COVID-19.

The genes are TRBV5-1 and TRBJ2-3; D might be TRBD1 (6 bases). The CDR3 totals 13 residues. CDR1 is SGHRS and CDR2 is YFSETQ in the germline V gene. Trimming shortened V by 2 bases and J by 6 bases, and 10 bases separated the two germline ends. CDR3 protein: CASSFDQGDTQYF. Here the CDR3 DNA reads TGCGCCAGCAGCTTTGACCAGGGGGATACGCAGTATTTT.

Here the CDR3 DNA reads TGTGCCAGCAGTGAGGGACACCCTAGCAATCAGCCCCAGCATTTT. Protein: CASSEGHPSNQPQHF. This chain joins TRBV28 and TRBJ1-5; D perhaps matches TRBD1 (6 bases). The CDR3 sequence is 15 residues long. From germline, CDR1 is MDHEN and CDR2 SYDVKM. Trimming removed 5 bases from V and 0 bases from J, with 11 bases in between.

The rearrangement links TRBV30 to TRBJ2-5, with 12 positions matching TRBD2. The CDR3 loop spans 14 amino acids. After removal of 5 bases from V and 5 bases from J, the junction contained 6 bases not matched to a gene. The V gene's germline CDR1 is GTSNPN and CDR2 SVGIG (reference sequence). CDR3 sequence: CAWASGGARETQYF. CDR3 nucleotides: TGTGCCTGGGCTAGCGGGGGGGCCAGGGAGACCCAGTACTTC.

The rearrangement uses TRBV7-3 and TRBJ2-2; D possibly corresponds to TRBD2 (5 bases). V was trimmed by 5 bases and J by 3 bases, leaving 13 bases between them. The V gene's germline CDR1 is SGHTA and CDR2 FQGTGA. The CDR3 has 15 amino acids. In nucleotides, the CDR3 is TGTGCCAGCAGCCCCCGGGGTTCCGACACCGGGGAGCTGTTTTTT. It is translated as CASSPRGSDTGELFF.

This clone was detected a few times. The chain links TRBV5-1 to TRBJ2-2; 10 nucleotides line up with TRBD1. The CDR3 sequence is 15 residues long. The germline CDR1 and CDR2 sequences are SGHRS and YFSETQ. V gave up 6 bases and J gave up 3 bases; unmatched junction bases: 5. The CDR3 loop is CASNDRGRDTGELFF. CDR3 sequence (DNA): TGCGCCAGCAACGACAGGGGGCGGGACACCGGGGAGCTGTTTTTT.

The CDR3 DNA reads as TGTGCCAGCAGCCTCTCCCCCCGTGAAGCTTTCTTT. Its translation: CASSLSPREAFF. J is TRBJ1-1 and V is TRBV11-3; D call uncertain. The germline CDR1 and CDR2 sequences are SGHNT and YENEEA. V was pared by 5 bases and J by 7 bases, with 11 bases between. The CDR3 consists of 12 residues. Supplemented by reference TRBV11-3 and TRBJ1-1, the full variable domain reads EAGVVQSPRYKIIEKKQPVAFWCNPISGHNTLYWYLQNLGQGPELLIRYENEEAVDDSQLPKDRFSAERLKGVDSTLKIQPAELGDSAVYLCASSLSPREAFFGQGTRLTVV.

The chain is built from TRBV6-5 and TRBJ1-2; 7 positions match TRBD1. CDR3 length equals 13 residues. With 0 bases clipped from V and 8 bases from J, the junction kept 3 bases outside the gene matches. Germline lookup yields CDR1 MNHEY and CDR2 SVGAGI. The CDR3 DNA sequence: TGTGCCAGCAGTTACTCGACAGGGCCGGGCTACACCTTC. Translation gives CASSYSTGPGYTF.

The chain recombines TRBV6-5 with TRBJ2-1; TRBD1 agrees at 8 bases. The CDR3 runs 14 residues. CDR1 and CDR2 from the germline V gene are MNHEY and SVGAGI. Trimming took 3 bases from V and 6 from J; bases not matched to a gene: 4. This CDR3 is CASSYLQGANEQFF. The CDR3 DNA reads TGTGCCAGCAGTTATCTCCAGGGGGCCAATGAGCAGTTCTTC.

This clone was picked up one time. This chain joins TRBV6-5 and TRBJ2-7; maybe TRBD1 (6 bases). Germline CDR1 reads MNHEY; CDR2 reads SVGAGI. The V gene lost 6 bases and the J gene lost 7 bases, with 13 bases spanning the gap. The CDR3 consists of 12 residues. CDR3 coding DNA: TGTGCCAGCAGCCCCATAGGGGGAGAGCAGTACTTC. Translating gives CASSPIGGEQYF.

This clone was found a few times. This chain connects TRBV7-6 to TRBJ2-5, with D maybe TRBD2 (5 bases). Between the trimmed V and J ends, which lost 5 bases and 5 bases, there was a span of 18 bases. This CDR3 region has 15 residues. The germline V gene encodes CDR1 SGHVS and CDR2 FNYEAQ. Here the CDR3 reads CASSKSGTSAETQYF. In DNA form, the CDR3 reads TGTGCCAGCAGCAAGAGCGGAACCTCCGCGGAGACCCAGTACTTC.

The chain is built from TRBV2 and TRBJ2-4; the match to TRBD1 covers 11 bases. Germline loops: CDR1 SNHLY, CDR2 FYNNEI. The CDR3 extends over 15 amino acids. The J segment lost 7 bases and the V segment lost 5 bases, leaving 7 bases of the junction unmatched. The CDR3 reads CASSRGQGASNIQYF. DNA for the CDR3: TGTGCCAGCAGTCGAGGACAGGGGGCGTCGAACATTCAGTACTTC.

The table lists this clone with a count of one. This chain connects TRBV28 to TRBJ1-1, with unresolved D. CDR3 size: 13 residues. Germline-derived CDR1 and CDR2 are MDHEN and SYDVKM. With 4 bases removed from V and 5 bases from J, the gap between germline ends came to 11 bases. CDR3 DNA sequence: TGTGCCAGCAGTTGGACTCAAGGTACTGAAGCTTTCTTT. Its translation: CASSWTQGTEAFF.

The chain recombines TRBV28 with TRBJ2-3, with D perhaps TRBD1 (6 bases). The germline V and J ends were trimmed by 5 bases and 0 bases, with 12 bases remaining between them. The CDR3 spans 15 residues. Germline V gene sequence: CDR1 MDHEN, CDR2 SYDVKM. The CDR3 DNA is TGTGCCAGCAGTCAAAGGGGGTCTAGCACAGATACGCAGTATTTT. Its translation: CASSQRGSSTDTQYF. Combining the CDR3 with reference TRBV28 and TRBJ2-3 gives the whole variable domain DVKVTQSSRYLVKRTGEKVFLECVQDMDHENMFWYRQDPGLGLRLIYFSYDVKMKEKGDIPEGYSVSREKKERFSLILESASTNQTSMYLCASSQRGSSTDTQYFGPGTRLTVL.

This clone has only a few counts. The V gene is TRBV19, the J gene TRBJ2-3; tentatively, D is TRBD2 (5 bases). In germline, CDR1 is LNHDA, CDR2 SQIVND (reference sequence). The CDR3 sequence is 13 residues long. Trimming shortened V by 7 bases and J by 6 bases, and 14 bases separated the two germline ends. CDR3 region: CASTPDGEDTQYF. The CDR3 nucleotides are TGTGCCAGTACCCCAGACGGGGAGGATACGCAGTATTTT.

This sequence joins TRBV20-1 and TRBJ2-7; 7 bases match TRBD1. The CDR3 has 11 residues. Unmatched junction bases numbered 2, after V lost 5 bases and J lost 4 bases. Germline V gene sequence: CDR1 DFQATT, CDR2 SNEGSKA (reference sequence). The DNA of the CDR3 is TGCAGTGCTCACAGGGGATACGAGCAGTACTTC. This gives the protein CSAHRGYEQYF.

A few counts support this clone. The chain carries TRBV3-1 (or the pseudogene TRBV3-2) and TRBJ1-4, with 7 bases that match TRBD1. Unmatched junction bases numbered 13, after V lost 8 bases and J lost 7 bases. Looked up from germline, CDR1 is LGHDT and CDR2 is YNNKEL (reference sequence). The CDR3 totals 15 residues. The CDR3 bases are TGTGCCAGCTGCTTCCGGGACAGTTCATCTGAAAAACTGTTTTTT. This encodes CASCFRDSSSEKLFF.

V usage is TRBV28 and J usage is TRBJ1-2, with D unclear. Germline V lookup: CDR1 MDHEN, CDR2 SYDVKM. V was cut by 7 bases and J by 4 bases, with 13 bases left in between. The CDR3 has 13 residues. CDR3 DNA: TGTGCCAGCACCGGGATCCGACTCTATGGCTACACCTTC. It yields the protein CASTGIRLYGYTF.

This sequence joins TRBV24-1 and TRBJ2-3; 14 positions agree with TRBD2. The V gene end was trimmed by 4 bases and the J gene end by 1 base; junction bases not matched to a gene: 0. The length of the CDR3 is 16 residues. Germline CDR1 and CDR2: KGHDR and SFDVKD. CDR3 residues: CATSEGLAGGTDTQYF. In DNA, the CDR3 is TGTGCCACCAGTGAGGGACTAGCGGGGGGCACAGATACGCAGTATTTT.

Many counts were recorded for this clone. This chain uses TRBV27 with TRBJ2-2; maybe TRBD1 (6 bases). This CDR3 contains 15 residues. Germline lookup yields CDR1 MNHEY and CDR2 SMNVEV (reference sequence). V shed 6 bases and J shed 1 base, with 12 bases lying between them. The chain's CDR3 is CASSHPGQNTGELFF. The DNA of the CDR3 is TGTGCCAGCAGCCATCCGGGACAGAACACCGGGGAGCTGTTTTTT.

The chain combines TRBV20-1 with TRBJ1-5; D is undetermined. The CDR3 sequence is 13 residues long. Between the trimmed V and J ends, which lost 3 bases and 4 bases, there was a span of 10 bases. Germline V CDR1 and CDR2: DFQATT, SNEGSKA (reference sequence). The CDR3 DNA sequence: TGCAGTGCTAGTGCCACTTTAAATCAGCCCCAGCATTTT. Translated, it gives CSASATLNQPQHF.

The chain recombines TRBV4-2 with TRBJ1-5; D is ambiguous. Germline V CDR1 and CDR2: LGHNA, YNFKEQ. V lost 0 bases and J lost 7, with 13 bases in between. This CDR3 contains 15 residues. Here the CDR3 reads CASSQESGRGQPQHF. The DNA of the CDR3 is TGTGCCAGCAGCCAAGAATCGGGTCGGGGACAGCCCCAGCATTTT.

The genes are TRBV3-1 (or the pseudogene TRBV3-2) and TRBJ1-3; D is ambiguous. This CDR3 spans 12 amino acids. Germline assignment: CDR1 LGHDT and CDR2 YNNKEL (reference sequence). V was cut by 1 base and J by 6 bases, with 4 bases left in between. The CDR3 nucleotides are TGTGCCAGCAGCCAAGTAGTAAACACCATATATTTT. This encodes CASSQVVNTIYF.

The chain recombines TRBV24-1 with TRBJ2-3, with D maybe TRBD1 (7 bases). This CDR3 spans 13 amino acids. The germline gives CDR1 KGHDR, CDR2 SFDVKD. With 9 bases removed from V and 5 bases from J, the gap between germline ends came to 14 bases. In DNA form, the CDR3 reads TGTGCCACCCAATTTCAGGGGGGAGATACGCAGTATTTT. Translating it yields CATQFQGGDTQYF.

This clone has a single count. V is TRBV12-3 or TRBV12-4 and J is TRBJ1-2, with D uncertain. This CDR3 is 11 amino acids long. The V end lost 7 bases, the J end lost 7 bases, and 10 bases lay between the germline ends. The CDR3 DNA follows: TGTGCCAGCACAGCAGGATCTGGCTACACCTTC. This encodes CASTAGSGYTF.

V gene TRBV23-1 combines with J gene TRBJ1-2; 10 bases map to TRBD1. TRBV23-1 is recorded as an ORF, its role being uncertain. Germline trimming cut 3 bases from V and 8 bases from J; bases unmatched to any gene: 27. This CDR3 is 21 amino acids long. The CDR3: CASSHRDGTGVSGSVVIGYTF. The DNA for the CDR3 is TGCGCCAGCAGTCACCGAGACGGGACAGGGGTCTCGGGATCAGTAGTCATCGGCTACACCTTC.